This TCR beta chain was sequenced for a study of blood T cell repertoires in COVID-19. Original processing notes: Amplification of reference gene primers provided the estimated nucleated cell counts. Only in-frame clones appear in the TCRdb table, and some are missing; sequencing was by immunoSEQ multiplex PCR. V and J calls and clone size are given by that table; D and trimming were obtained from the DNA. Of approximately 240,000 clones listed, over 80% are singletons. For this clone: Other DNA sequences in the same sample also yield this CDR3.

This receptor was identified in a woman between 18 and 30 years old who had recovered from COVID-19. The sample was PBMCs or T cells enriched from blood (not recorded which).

The CDR3 spells CASKTGGSGNTIYF. DNA for the CDR3: TGCGCCAGTAAGACAGGGGGCTCTGGAAACACCATATATTTT. This sequence joins TRBV5-1 and TRBJ1-3, with TRBD1 matching 9 bases. This CDR3 spans 14 amino acids. Germline trimming cut 8 bases from V and 0 bases from J; bases unmatched to any gene: 3. Germline V CDR1 and CDR2: SGHRS, YFSETQ.